The present T cell receptor beta chain was sequenced within a study of Ad26.COV2.S vaccination and SARS-CoV-2 variants. The method was immunoSEQ multiplex PCR; TCRdb's version includes in-frame clones alone and lacks a portion of them. This table has 97,000 or so clones, around 82% appearing once. This clone was seen only once. Its antigen is not known. The CDR3 is made up of 13 amino acids. The V end was cut by 5 bases, the J end by 2 bases, with 9 bases between. Germline V gene lookup returns CDR1 MNHNS and CDR2 SASEGT. Study findings and constraints: After vaccination, reports described spike-specific CD8+ and CD4+ T cell responses as showing substantial breadth. Spike-specific TCR breadth ran higher among vaccine recipients than placebo recipients. Across vaccine and placebo recipients, the breadth of non-spike TCRs was similar. The TCR breadth and depth analyses may have understated or missed part of the total T cell responses.

This chain links TRBV6-1 with TRBJ1-2; D may be TRBD1 (6 bases). This receptor was identified in a human donor who had recovered from COVID-19. The source material was peripheral blood, sampled after recovery from COVID-19. CDR3 nucleotide sequence: TGTGCCAGCAGTCACAGGGAGAACTATGGCTACACCTTC. This encodes CASSHRENYGYTF.